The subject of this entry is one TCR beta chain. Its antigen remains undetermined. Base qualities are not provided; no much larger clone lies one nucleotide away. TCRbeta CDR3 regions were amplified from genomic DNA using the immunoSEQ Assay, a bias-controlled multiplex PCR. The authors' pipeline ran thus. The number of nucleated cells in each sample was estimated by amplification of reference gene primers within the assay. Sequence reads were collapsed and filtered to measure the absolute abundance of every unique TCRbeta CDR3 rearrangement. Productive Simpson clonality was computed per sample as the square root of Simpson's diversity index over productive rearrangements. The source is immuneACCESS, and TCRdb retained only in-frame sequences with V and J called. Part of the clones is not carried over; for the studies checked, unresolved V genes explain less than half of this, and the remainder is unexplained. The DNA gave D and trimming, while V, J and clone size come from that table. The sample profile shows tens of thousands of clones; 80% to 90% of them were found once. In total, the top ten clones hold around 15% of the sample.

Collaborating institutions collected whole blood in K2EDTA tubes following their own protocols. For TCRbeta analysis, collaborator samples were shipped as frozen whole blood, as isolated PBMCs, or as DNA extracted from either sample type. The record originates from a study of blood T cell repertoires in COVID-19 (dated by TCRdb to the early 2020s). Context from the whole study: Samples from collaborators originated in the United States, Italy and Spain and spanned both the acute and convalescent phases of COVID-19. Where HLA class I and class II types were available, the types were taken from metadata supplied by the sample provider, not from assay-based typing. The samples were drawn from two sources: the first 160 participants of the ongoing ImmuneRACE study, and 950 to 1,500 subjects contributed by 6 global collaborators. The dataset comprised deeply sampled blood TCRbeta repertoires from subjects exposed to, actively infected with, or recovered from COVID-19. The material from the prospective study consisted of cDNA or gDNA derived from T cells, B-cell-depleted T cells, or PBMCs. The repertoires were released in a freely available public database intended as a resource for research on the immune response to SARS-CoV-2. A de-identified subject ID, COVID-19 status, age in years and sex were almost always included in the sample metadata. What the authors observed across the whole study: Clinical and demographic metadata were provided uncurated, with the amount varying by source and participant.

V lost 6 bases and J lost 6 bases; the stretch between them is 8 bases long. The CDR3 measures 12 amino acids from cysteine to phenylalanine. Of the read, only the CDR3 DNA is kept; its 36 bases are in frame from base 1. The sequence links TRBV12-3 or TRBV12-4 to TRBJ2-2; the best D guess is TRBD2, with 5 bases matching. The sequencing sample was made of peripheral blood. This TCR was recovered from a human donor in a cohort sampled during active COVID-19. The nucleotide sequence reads TGTGCCAGCAGCCCCGGGGCCGGGGAGCTGTTTTTT. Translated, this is CASSPGAGELFF.